These 28 T cell receptor beta chains originate from one sample sequenced in a study of blood T cell repertoires in COVID-19. Produced via immunoSEQ multiplex PCR; TCRdb's table is partial and in-frame only. The sample holds 80,000 to 100,000 clones, approximately 90% seen once. Sequencing was done on a sample of peripheral blood. These receptor sequences come from a human donor with COVID-19, enrolled during active disease. The donor label of this sample is uncertain.

The chain carries TRBV24-1 and TRBJ1-2; 8 nucleotides agree with TRBD1. Germline trimming cut 9 bases from V and 5 bases from J; bases unmatched to any gene: 7. The germline CDR1 and CDR2 sequences are KGHDR and SFDVKD. The CDR3 is 13 residues long. The CDR3 loop is CATRGRQGYGYTF. The CDR3 DNA follows: TGTGCCACCCGCGGGAGACAGGGGTATGGCTACACCTTC.

The rearrangement uses TRBV19 and TRBJ1-5, with D possibly being TRBD1 (6 bases). V was trimmed by 4 bases and J by 3 bases, leaving 16 bases between them. The CDR3 contains 16 residues. Germline CDR1 reads LNHDA; CDR2 reads SQIVND (reference sequence). CDR3 sequence: CASSTGASASNQPQHF. The CDR3 bases are TGTGCCAGTAGTACAGGGGCTTCGGCCTCCAATCAGCCCCAGCATTTT. The entire variable domain, with the rest obtained from reference TRBV19 and TRBJ1-5, is as follows: DGGITQSPKYLFRKEGQNVTLSCEQNLNHDAMYWYRQDPGQGLRLIYYSQIVNDFQKGDIAEGYSVSREKKESFPLTVTSAQKNPTAFYLCASSTGASASNQPQHFGDGTRLSIL.

The V and J genes are TRBV24-1 and TRBJ1-3; a weak D match, TRBD1 (5 bases). The CDR3 length is 16 residues. V was cut by 5 bases and J by 2 bases, with 15 bases left in between. Germline V lookup: CDR1 KGHDR, CDR2 SFDVKD. The DNA for the CDR3 is TGTGCCACCAGTGCGGGGGGTTCGTCCCCTGGAAACACCATATATTTT. It is translated as CATSAGGSSPGNTIYF.

The chain employs TRBV12-3 or TRBV12-4 and TRBJ2-4; 9 bases are shared with TRBD2. After removal of 4 bases from V and 5 bases from J, the junction contained 0 bases not matched to a gene. The CDR3 spans 13 residues. Written as DNA, the CDR3 is TGTGCCAGCAGTTGGACTAGCGAAAACATTCAGTACTTC. This codes for CASSWTSENIQYF.

This clone showed up just once. This chain joins TRBV10-3 and TRBJ1-1; 7 nucleotides align to TRBD1. Per the germline V gene, CDR1 is ENHRY and CDR2 is SYGVKD. The J segment lost 1 base and the V segment lost 7 bases, leaving 3 bases of the junction unmatched. The CDR3 covers 13 residues. For the CDR3, the DNA is TGTGCCATCAAGGGACAGTCGAACACTGAAGCTTTCTTT. Encoded protein: CAIKGQSNTEAFF.

This chain connects TRBV7-2 to TRBJ2-1; D perhaps matches TRBD2 (6 bases). The V end lost 1 base, the J end lost 10 bases, and 17 bases lay between the germline ends. Germline V gives CDR1 SGHTA, CDR2 FQGNSA. This CDR3 spans 15 amino acids. CDR3 sequence: CASSLVGGTTREQFF. CDR3 DNA: TGTGCCAGCAGCTTAGTAGGAGGGACCACCAGGGAGCAGTTCTTC.

Regarding this clone: This CDR3 is also generated by other DNA sequences in the sample. The chain carries TRBV2 and TRBJ1-6, with D uncertain. This CDR3 is 14 amino acids long. V dropped 1 base and J dropped 6 bases, with 7 bases sitting between them. Looked up from germline, CDR1 is SNHLY and CDR2 is FYNNEI. CDR3 nucleotide sequence: TGTGCCAGCAGTGAAGGGCGGGTTAATTCACCCCTCCACTTT. This encodes CASSEGRVNSPLHF.

This clone was found once. The chain uses TRBV5-1 and TRBJ1-2; 7 nucleotides match TRBD1. Germline V gene lookup returns CDR1 SGHRS and CDR2 YFSETQ. Trimming at V came to 4 bases and at J to 7 bases, leaving 16 bases not matched to a gene. This CDR3 is 16 amino acids long. Here the CDR3 DNA reads TGCGCCAGCAGCACTCCCTCCCTTACAGGGGCCGTTGGCTACACCTTC. It codes for CASSTPSLTGAVGYTF.

The V gene is TRBV9, the J gene TRBJ1-2; D uncertain. The ends were cut back, 3 bases at V and 3 bases at J, with 12 bases in the middle. Germline V lookup: CDR1 SGDLS, CDR2 YYNGEE. This CDR3 contains 14 residues. CDR3 DNA: TGTGCCAGCAGCGAGTCCGGAGGGTACTATGGCTACACCTTC. Residues: CASSESGGYYGYTF.

The CDR3 reads CASSPRTGGEHNEQFF. The DNA for the CDR3 is TGTGCCAGCAGCCCAAGGACAGGGGGCGAACACAATGAGCAGTTCTTC. V and J are TRBV6-2 or TRBV6-3 and TRBJ2-1, with 11 bases identical to TRBD1. With 6 bases clipped from V and 5 bases from J, the junction kept 9 bases outside the gene matches. CDR1 is MNHEY, CDR2 SVGEGT, per germline. The CDR3 has 16 residues.

The chain employs TRBV7-2 and TRBJ2-7; D remains unclear. The CDR3 covers 13 residues. Germline V gives CDR1 SGHTA, CDR2 FQGNSA. With 2 bases removed from V and 3 bases from J, the gap between germline ends came to 8 bases. This chain's CDR3 is CASSLSGGYEQYF. The CDR3 DNA reads TGTGCCAGCAGCTTATCTGGCGGCTACGAGCAGTACTTC.

This chain connects TRBV12-3 or TRBV12-4 to TRBJ2-1; D remains unclear. The V gene lost 1 base and the J gene lost 9 bases, with 4 bases spanning the gap. The CDR3 extends over 11 amino acids. The CDR3 sequence is CASSLGLEQFF. CDR3 sequence (DNA): TGTGCCAGCAGTTTAGGTCTTGAGCAGTTCTTC.

V usage is TRBV5-3 and J usage is TRBJ1-5, with D possibly matching TRBD1 (6 bases). TRBV5-3 is an open reading frame, and its role is uncertain. Trimming removed 2 bases at V and 2 bases at J, with 20 bases between. There are 18 residues in the CDR3. As DNA, the CDR3 is TGTGCCAGAAGCTTTACAGGGAATGGACTGTCGGGCAATCAGCCCCAGCATTTT. Translation gives CARSFTGNGLSGNQPQHF.

In nucleotides, the CDR3 is TGTGCCACCAGTGACTCAAGGACTGCAGAGACCCAGTACTTC. Translated: CATSDSRTAETQYF. The chain is built from TRBV24-1 and TRBJ2-5; D perhaps matches TRBD2 (5 bases). This CDR3 has 14 amino acids. Trimming took 4 bases from V and 4 from J, leaving 12 bases between them. Germline-derived CDR1 and CDR2 are KGHDR and SFDVKD.

The chain uses TRBV5-4 and TRBJ2-1; tentative D call: TRBD1 (6 bases). V lost 4 bases and J 5 bases, leaving 13 bases between the germline ends. CDR3 length: 14 amino acids. CDR1 and CDR2 from the germline V gene are SGHNT and YYREEE (reference sequence). The CDR3 loop is CASSPNPGDNEQFF. CDR3 sequence (DNA): TGTGCCAGCAGCCCCAACCCAGGGGACAATGAGCAGTTCTTC. The full variable domain, completed using reference TRBV5-4 and TRBJ2-1, is ETGVTQSPTHLIKTRGQQVTLRCSSQSGHNTVSWYQQALGQGPQFIFQYYREEENGRGNFPPRFSGLQFPNYSSELNVNALELDDSALYLCASSPNPGDNEQFFGPGTRLTVL.

V usage is TRBV11-2 and J usage is TRBJ1-1; 7 bases map to TRBD1. This CDR3 is built from 14 residues. The V segment lost 5 bases and the J segment 1 base; nucleotides outside the gene matches: 4. Germline V lookup: CDR1 SGHAT, CDR2 FQNNGV. The CDR3 DNA follows: TGTGCCAGCAGCGTAGGGACAGAGAACACTGAAGCTTTCTTT. It is translated as CASSVGTENTEAFF.

The J gene is TRBJ2-7, the V gene TRBV5-5, with D uncertain. The germline V gene has CDR1 SGHKS and CDR2 YYEKEE (reference sequence). This CDR3 spans 14 amino acids. With 4 bases removed from V and 2 bases from J, the gap between germline ends came to 13 bases. The CDR3 nucleotides are TGTGCCAGCAGCCCCTATTTAAGTACCTACGAGCAGTACTTC. Translated, it gives CASSPYLSTYEQYF.

This rearrangement joins TRBV18 to TRBJ1-2, with 7 bases lining up with TRBD1. Per the germline V gene, CDR1 is KGHSH and CDR2 is LQKENI. CDR3 size: 14 residues. Germline trimming cut 4 bases from V and 4 bases from J; bases unmatched to any gene: 6. The CDR3 loop is CASSRGQSGYGYTF. The CDR3 coding sequence is TGTGCCAGCTCACGGGGACAGTCTGGCTATGGCTACACCTTC.

A single count supports this clone. The CDR3 reads CASSPGGGHTGELFF. The DNA for the CDR3 is TGCGCCAGCAGCCCGGGGGGCGGACACACCGGGGAGCTGTTTTTT. The rearrangement joins TRBV5-1 to TRBJ2-2; possible D gene TRBD2, 7 bases. The length of the CDR3 is 15 residues. Germline loops: CDR1 SGHRS, CDR2 YFSETQ. Trimming stripped 4 bases from V and 3 bases from J, with 13 bases between.

The chain recombines TRBV5-1 with TRBJ2-7; perhaps TRBD2 as D (6 bases). V lost 0 bases to trimming and J lost 3 bases, with 13 bases between them. This CDR3 comprises 15 residues. Germline-derived CDR1 and CDR2 are SGHRS and YFSETQ. The CDR3 DNA follows: TGCGCCAGCAGCTTGGCCGGGACTTCCTACTACGAGCAGTACTTC. Protein sequence: CASSLAGTSYYEQYF.

This sequence joins TRBV13 and TRBJ1-5, with D possibly matching TRBD1 (5 bases). V gave up 2 bases and J gave up 5 bases, with 7 bases separating them. This CDR3 is built from 13 residues. Germline loops: CDR1 PRHDT, CDR2 FYEKMQ (reference sequence). The CDR3 DNA reads TGTGCCAGCAGCTTAAAAGGGGATCAGCCCCAGCATTTT. It specifies CASSLKGDQPQHF.

The chain has TRBV4-1 and TRBJ2-1; 8 bases agree with TRBD2. Germline V gene data show CDR1 as MGHRA and CDR2 as YSYEKL. This CDR3 is 17 amino acids long. With V trimmed by 1 base and J by 7 bases, 12 bases remained unmatched. The chain's CDR3 is CASSQGRSLTSVNEQFF. DNA of the CDR3: TGCGCCAGCAGCCAAGGGAGGTCCCTGACTAGCGTTAATGAGCAGTTCTTC.

The chain uses TRBV12-3 or TRBV12-4 and TRBJ1-1; D is ambiguous. The CDR3 spans 13 residues. V was shortened by 6 bases and J by 0 bases, with 8 bases between the two germline ends. In nucleotides, the CDR3 is TGTGCCAGCAGGCGAGTTATGAACACTGAAGCTTTCTTT. Translation gives CASRRVMNTEAFF.

This chain joins TRBV30 and TRBJ2-5, with 9 bases identical to TRBD2. CDR1 and CDR2 (germline): GTSNPN, SVGIG (reference sequence). CDR3 length equals 14 residues. The V gene end was trimmed by 0 bases and the J gene end by 9 bases; junction bases not matched to a gene: 8. The CDR3 here is CAWSVLAGGEAQYF. The CDR3 nucleotides are TGTGCCTGGAGTGTACTCGCGGGAGGGGAGGCCCAGTACTTC.

The V gene is TRBV23-1, the J gene TRBJ1-1, with D tentatively TRBD1 (5 bases). TRBV23-1 is reported as an ORF; its role is uncertain. The CDR3 contains 15 residues. The V end lost 0 bases, the J end lost 3 bases, and 11 bases lay between the germline ends. The CDR3: CASSQSLGGDTEAFF. The CDR3 nucleotides read TGCGCCAGCAGTCAATCTTTGGGGGGGGACACTGAAGCTTTCTTT.

The chain recombines TRBV11-3 with TRBJ2-3; tentative D call: TRBD1 (5 bases). This CDR3 is 13 amino acids long. Trimming removed 1 base at V and 4 bases at J, with 6 bases between. Germline assignment: CDR1 SGHNT and CDR2 YENEEA. The CDR3 bases are TGTGCCAGCAGCTTAGGGACATCAGATACGCAGTATTTT. It codes for CASSLGTSDTQYF.

The chain has TRBV7-2 and TRBJ1-4; possible D gene TRBD1, 6 bases. There are 16 residues in the CDR3. The germline CDR1 and CDR2 sequences are SGHTA and FQGNSA. The V end was cut by 5 bases, the J end by 9 bases, with 22 bases between. In nucleotides, the CDR3 is TGTGCCAGCAGCCGCCATGGGCAGGGGAGAAATCAAAAACTGTTTTTT. Residues: CASSRHGQGRNQKLFF.

V and J are TRBV30 and TRBJ1-2; 7 bases align to TRBD1. This CDR3 is built from 12 residues. V lost 5 bases and J lost 3; bases outside the gene matches: 3. Per germline, CDR1 GTSNPN and CDR2 SVGIG (reference sequence). CDR3 region: CAWEGADYGYTF. The CDR3, as DNA: TGTGCCTGGGAGGGGGCCGACTATGGCTACACCTTC.